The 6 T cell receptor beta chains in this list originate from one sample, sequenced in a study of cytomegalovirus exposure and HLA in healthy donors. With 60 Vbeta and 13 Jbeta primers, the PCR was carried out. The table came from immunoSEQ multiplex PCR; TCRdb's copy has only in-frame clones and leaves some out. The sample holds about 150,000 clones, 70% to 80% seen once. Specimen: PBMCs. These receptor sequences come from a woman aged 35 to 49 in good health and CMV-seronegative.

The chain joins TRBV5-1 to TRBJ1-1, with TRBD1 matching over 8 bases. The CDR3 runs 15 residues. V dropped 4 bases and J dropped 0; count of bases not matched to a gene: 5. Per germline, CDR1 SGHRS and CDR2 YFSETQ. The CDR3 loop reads CASSPSGGLNTEAFF. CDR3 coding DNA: TGCGCCAGCAGCCCCTCAGGGGGCCTGAACACTGAAGCTTTCTTT.

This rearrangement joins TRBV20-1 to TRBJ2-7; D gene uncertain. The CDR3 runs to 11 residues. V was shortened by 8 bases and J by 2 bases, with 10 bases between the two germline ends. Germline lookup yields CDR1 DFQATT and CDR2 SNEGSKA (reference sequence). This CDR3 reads CSTRLTYEQYF. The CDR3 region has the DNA TGCAGTACCCGCCTAACCTACGAGCAGTACTTC.

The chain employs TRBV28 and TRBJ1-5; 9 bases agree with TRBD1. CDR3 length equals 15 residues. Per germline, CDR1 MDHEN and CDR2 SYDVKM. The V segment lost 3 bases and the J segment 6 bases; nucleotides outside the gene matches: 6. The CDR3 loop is CASSLGTGYPQPQHF. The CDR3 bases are TGTGCCAGCAGTTTGGGGACAGGGTATCCTCAGCCCCAGCATTTT.

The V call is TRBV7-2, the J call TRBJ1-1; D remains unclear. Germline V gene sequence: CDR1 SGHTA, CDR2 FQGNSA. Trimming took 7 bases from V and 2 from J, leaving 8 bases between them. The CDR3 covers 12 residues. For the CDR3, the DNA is TGTGCCAGCATCTCCTATAACACTGAAGCTTTCTTT. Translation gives CASISYNTEAFF. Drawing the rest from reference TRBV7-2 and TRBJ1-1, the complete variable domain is GAGVSQSPSNKVTEKGKDVELRCDPISGHTALYWYRQSLGQGLEFLIYFQGNSAPDKSGLPSDRFSAERTGGSVSTLTIQRTQQEDSAVYLCASISYNTEAFFGQGTRLTVV.

In nucleotides, the CDR3 is TGTGCCAGCAGCCTCCATGGGGGGACGAACATTCAGTACTTC. The encoded protein is CASSLHGGTNIQYF. The chain carries TRBV5-4 and TRBJ2-4, with D maybe TRBD2 (6 bases). The germline CDR1 and CDR2 sequences are SGHNT and YYREEE (reference sequence). Trimming removed 4 bases at V and 7 bases at J, with 15 bases between. CDR3 length: 14 amino acids.

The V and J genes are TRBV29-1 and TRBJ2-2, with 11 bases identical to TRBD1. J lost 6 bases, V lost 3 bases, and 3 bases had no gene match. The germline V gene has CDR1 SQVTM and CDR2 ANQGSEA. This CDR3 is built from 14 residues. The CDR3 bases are TGCAGCGTTGAGAGGACAGGGGGCTCCGGGGAGCTGTTTTTT. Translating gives CSVERTGGSGELFF.